The 20 T cell receptor beta chains presented below share a single source sample, sequenced in a study of control samples from healthy donors and cancer patients (dated by TCRdb to about 2020). The library was built by means of the immunoSEQ multiplex PCR assay. Drawn from immuneACCESS, this table holds only the in-frame rearrangements with V and J called that TCRdb kept. Clones are partly lost; checked studies trace under half to an unresolved V gene and leave the rest unexplained. For this sample there are roughly 400,000 clones; approximately 90% appear just once. The ten largest clones add up to 6% to 7% of the sample. The sequencing sample was made of PBMCs. These TCRs come from a middle-aged man with head and neck cancer.

CDR3 residues: CAWSSGTYEQYF. CDR3 DNA sequence: TGTGCCTGGAGCAGTGGAACCTACGAGCAGTACTTC. The chain uses TRBV30 and TRBJ2-7; D is ambiguous. Per the germline V gene, CDR1 is GTSNPN and CDR2 is SVGIG (reference sequence). This CDR3 region has 12 residues. V was cut by 3 bases and J by 2 bases, with 8 bases left in between.

This clone was counted once. The chain joins TRBV27 to TRBJ1-1; no reliable D call. Germline V lookup: CDR1 MNHEY, CDR2 SMNVEV (reference sequence). Deletions cut 7 bases from V and 5 bases from J, with 17 bases between. This CDR3 is built from 14 residues. CDR3 in DNA: TGTGCCAGCATAGATGGCAGGAGAAGTACTGAAGCTTTCTTT. This gives the protein CASIDGRRSTEAFF.

This chain uses TRBV6-4 with TRBJ2-6; 7 bases are a match to TRBD1. CDR3 size: 15 residues. CDR1 and CDR2 (germline): MRHNA, SNTAGT. V lost 6 bases and J lost 1; bases outside the gene matches: 3. For the CDR3, the DNA is TGTGCCAGCAGCGAGGACAGGTCTGGGGCCAACGTCCTGACTTTC. This translates into CASSEDRSGANVLTF.

The chain is built from TRBV5-1 and TRBJ2-7; D is unclear. This CDR3 is 14 amino acids long. CDR1 is SGHRS, CDR2 YFSETQ, per germline. V was trimmed by 0 bases and J by 4 bases, leaving 11 bases between them. Written as DNA, the CDR3 is TGCGCCAGCAGCTTGGAGGCCACAACGTACGAGCAGTACTTC. This gives the protein CASSLEATTYEQYF.

The V gene is TRBV3-1 (or the pseudogene TRBV3-2), the J gene TRBJ1-2, with 7 bases lining up with TRBD1. Germline lookup yields CDR1 LGHDT and CDR2 YNNKEL (reference sequence). This CDR3 is built from 16 residues. Unmatched junction bases numbered 12, after V lost 3 bases and J lost 5 bases. This CDR3 is CASSHGQVGMGYGYTF. The DNA for the CDR3 is TGTGCCAGCAGCCACGGACAGGTCGGAATGGGGTATGGCTACACCTTC.

V and J are TRBV3-1 (or the pseudogene TRBV3-2) and TRBJ1-2; no reliable D call. This CDR3 has 15 amino acids. V dropped 4 bases and J dropped 4 bases, with 16 bases sitting between them. Looked up from germline, CDR1 is LGHDT and CDR2 is YNNKEL (reference sequence). The CDR3 here is CASSLRSAAIYGYTF. Here the CDR3 DNA reads TGTGCCAGCAGCCTGAGAAGCGCAGCCATCTATGGCTACACCTTC.

The rearrangement uses TRBV11-3 and TRBJ2-1, with 10 bases fitting TRBD2. Germline CDR1 reads SGHNT; CDR2 reads YENEEA. Trimming took 8 bases from V and 7 from J; bases not matched to a gene: 11. The CDR3 length is 15 residues. In nucleotides, the CDR3 is TGTGCCAGCTCCCTTAGCGGGGGGCCAGGGAATGAGCAGTTCTTC. Protein sequence: CASSLSGGPGNEQFF.

The chain employs TRBV2 and TRBJ2-2; 11 bases are a match to TRBD1. This CDR3 has 15 residues. CDR1 SNHLY and CDR2 FYNNEI come from the germline V gene. V shed 10 bases and J 0 bases; nucleotides not matched to a gene: 4. The CDR3 bases are TGTGCCACCCGGACAGGGGGCGCGAACACCGGGGAGCTGTTTTTT. Translating it yields CATRTGGANTGELFF.

This chain uses TRBV11-2 with TRBJ2-5, with D hard to call. V lost 0 bases, J lost 6 bases, and 14 bases lay in between. Germline assignment: CDR1 SGHAT and CDR2 FQNNGV. CDR3 length: 15 residues. The CDR3 is CASSLEERIKKTQYF. DNA for the CDR3: TGTGCCAGCAGCTTAGAAGAACGGATCAAAAAGACCCAGTACTTC.

The CDR3 DNA reads as TGTGCCAGCAGTTCTCGGGACCTCTATAATGAAAAACTGTTTTTT. Protein: CASSSRDLYNEKLFF. The chain employs TRBV28 and TRBJ1-4, with D tentatively TRBD1 (5 bases). Looked up from germline, CDR1 is MDHEN and CDR2 is SYDVKM. CDR3 length: 15 residues. Trimming removed 4 bases from V and 4 bases from J, with 13 bases in between.

The gene calls are TRBV11-1 and TRBJ1-5; D is unclear. The V end lost 1 base, the J end lost 3 bases, and 4 bases lay between the germline ends. Germline V gene sequence: CDR1 SGHAT, CDR2 FQDESV (reference sequence). The length of the CDR3 is 13 residues. CDR3 sequence: CASSLDNNQPQHF. As DNA, the CDR3 is TGTGCCAGCAGCTTAGATAACAATCAGCCCCAGCATTTT.

The rearrangement joins TRBV10-2 to TRBJ1-2; unclear D gene. The germline gives CDR1 WSHSY, CDR2 SAAADI. Trimming shortened V by 0 bases and J by 0 bases, and 8 bases separated the two germline ends. The CDR3 totals 15 residues. In nucleotides, the CDR3 is TGCGCCAGCAGTGAGTCGGTCGAACCTAACTATGGCTACACCTTC. This sequence encodes CASSESVEPNYGYTF.

The chain couples TRBV5-4 to TRBJ1-3; unclear D gene. Germline CDR1 and CDR2: SGHNT and YYREEE (reference sequence). This CDR3 has 13 residues. V was pared by 0 bases and J by 4 bases, with 5 bases between. The DNA of the CDR3 is TGTGCCAGCAGCTTGGCGAAGGGAAACACCATATATTTT. It is translated as CASSLAKGNTIYF.

The chain links TRBV28 to TRBJ2-7; D is tentatively TRBD1 or TRBD2 (5 bases each). CDR1 and CDR2 (germline): MDHEN, SYDVKM. V shed 4 bases and J shed 4 bases, with 20 bases lying between them. The CDR3 is 16 amino acids. Here the CDR3 DNA reads TGTGCCAGCAGTTCCCCAGCCGGGGCGAAGCCTTACGAGCAGTACTTC. Translating it yields CASSSPAGAKPYEQYF.

The J gene is TRBJ1-2, the V gene TRBV6-5; 8 nucleotides match TRBD1. Losses at the gene ends were 1 base for V and 4 bases for J; bases not matched to a gene: 5. CDR3 length equals 15 residues. The germline CDR1 and CDR2 sequences are MNHEY and SVGAGI. CDR3 amino acids: CASSYWDRSGYGYTF. The CDR3 DNA follows: TGTGCCAGCAGTTACTGGGACAGGTCTGGCTATGGCTACACCTTC.

This rearrangement joins TRBV19 to TRBJ1-4; tentatively, D is TRBD1 (6 bases). CDR3 size: 17 residues. The germline gives CDR1 LNHDA, CDR2 SQIVND (reference sequence). V shed 1 base and J shed 2 bases, with 14 bases lying between them. The DNA for the CDR3 is TGTGCCAGTAGTATAGGGGGGGCAGTCGGCACTAATGAAAAACTGTTTTTT. It translates to CASSIGGAVGTNEKLFF.

The chain has TRBV3-1 (or the pseudogene TRBV3-2) and TRBJ2-7, with 8 bases matching TRBD2. There are 15 residues in the CDR3. The V gene's germline CDR1 is LGHDT and CDR2 YNNKEL (reference sequence). The ends lost 1 base at V and 6 bases at J; junction bases unmatched: 8. DNA for the CDR3: TGTGCCAGCAGCCAAGGACTAGCGACGACAATCGAGCAGTACTTC. Protein sequence: CASSQGLATTIEQYF.

The chain carries TRBV7-9 and TRBJ2-7, with 11 bases identical to TRBD2. Per the germline V gene, CDR1 is SEHNR and CDR2 is FQNEAQ (reference sequence). The length of the CDR3 is 14 residues. Trimming at V came to 3 bases and at J to 5 bases, leaving 3 bases not matched to a gene. The CDR3, as DNA: TGTGCCAGCAGCTTTCTAGCGGGAGGCCACGAGCAGTACTTC. Its translation is CASSFLAGGHEQYF.

V and J are TRBV9 and TRBJ2-7; 12 bases align to TRBD2. Germline values: CDR1 SGDLS, CDR2 YYNGEE. With V trimmed by 2 bases and J by 0 bases, 9 bases remained unmatched. This CDR3 contains 18 residues. As DNA, the CDR3 is TGTGCCAGCAGCGTGGGCGGGGTGACTAGCGGGAGCTCCTACGAGCAGTACTTC. Its translation is CASSVGGVTSGSSYEQYF.

The V gene is TRBV4-2, the J gene TRBJ2-7; 8 bases agree with TRBD2. Germline CDR1 LGHNA, CDR2 YNFKEQ. There are 16 residues in the CDR3. Trimming took 1 base from V and 0 from J; bases not matched to a gene: 5. CDR3 region: CASSQGSGGHSYEQYF. In DNA form, the CDR3 reads TGTGCCAGCAGCCAAGGAAGCGGGGGCCACTCCTACGAGCAGTACTTC.